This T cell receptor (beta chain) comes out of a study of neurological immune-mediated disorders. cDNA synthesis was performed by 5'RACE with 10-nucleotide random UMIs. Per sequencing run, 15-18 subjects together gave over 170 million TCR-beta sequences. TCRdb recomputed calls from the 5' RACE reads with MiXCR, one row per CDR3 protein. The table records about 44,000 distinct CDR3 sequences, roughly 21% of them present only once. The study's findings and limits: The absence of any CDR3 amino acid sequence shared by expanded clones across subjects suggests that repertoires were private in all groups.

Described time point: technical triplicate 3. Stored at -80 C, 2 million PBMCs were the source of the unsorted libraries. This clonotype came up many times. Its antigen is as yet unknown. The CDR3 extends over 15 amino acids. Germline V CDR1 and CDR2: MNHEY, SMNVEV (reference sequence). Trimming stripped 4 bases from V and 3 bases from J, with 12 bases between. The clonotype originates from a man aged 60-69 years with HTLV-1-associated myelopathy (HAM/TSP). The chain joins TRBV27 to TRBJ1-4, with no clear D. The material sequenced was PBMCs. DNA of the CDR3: TGTGCCAGCAGTTCGTCCAGACGGTCTAATGAAAAACTGTTTTTT. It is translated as CASSSSRRSNEKLFF.